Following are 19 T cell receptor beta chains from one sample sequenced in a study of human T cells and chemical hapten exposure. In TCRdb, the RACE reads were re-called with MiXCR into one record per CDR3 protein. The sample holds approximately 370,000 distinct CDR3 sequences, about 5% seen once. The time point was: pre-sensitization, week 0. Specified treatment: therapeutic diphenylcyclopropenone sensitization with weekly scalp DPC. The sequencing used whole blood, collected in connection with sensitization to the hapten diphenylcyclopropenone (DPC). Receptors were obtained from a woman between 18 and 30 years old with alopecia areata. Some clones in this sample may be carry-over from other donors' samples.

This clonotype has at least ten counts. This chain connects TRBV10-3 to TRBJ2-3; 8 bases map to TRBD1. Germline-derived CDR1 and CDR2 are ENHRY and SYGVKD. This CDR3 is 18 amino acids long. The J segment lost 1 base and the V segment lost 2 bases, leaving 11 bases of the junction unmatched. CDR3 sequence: CAISETPLTGVRTDTQYF. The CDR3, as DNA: TGTGCCATCAGTGAGACACCCCTGACAGGGGTCCGCACAGATACGCAGTATTTT.

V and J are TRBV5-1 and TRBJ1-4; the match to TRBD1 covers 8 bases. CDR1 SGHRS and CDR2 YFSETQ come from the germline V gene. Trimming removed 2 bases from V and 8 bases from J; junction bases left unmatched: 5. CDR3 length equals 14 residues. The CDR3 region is CASSFQGAEEKLFF. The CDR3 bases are TGCGCCAGCAGCTTCCAGGGGGCGGAAGAAAAACTGTTTTTT.

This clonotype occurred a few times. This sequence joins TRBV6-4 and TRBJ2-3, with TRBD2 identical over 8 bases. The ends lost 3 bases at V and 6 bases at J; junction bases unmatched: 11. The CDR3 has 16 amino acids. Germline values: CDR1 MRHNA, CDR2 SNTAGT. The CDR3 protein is CASSEDAGTRGDTQYF. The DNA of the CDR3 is TGTGCCAGCAGTGAAGACGCCGGGACTAGGGGCGATACGCAGTATTTT.

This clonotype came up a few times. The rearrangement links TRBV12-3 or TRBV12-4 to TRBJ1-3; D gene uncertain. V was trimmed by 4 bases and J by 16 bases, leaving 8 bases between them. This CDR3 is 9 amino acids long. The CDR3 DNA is TGTGCCAGCAGTTCCCCCTTGTATTTT. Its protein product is CASSSPLYF.

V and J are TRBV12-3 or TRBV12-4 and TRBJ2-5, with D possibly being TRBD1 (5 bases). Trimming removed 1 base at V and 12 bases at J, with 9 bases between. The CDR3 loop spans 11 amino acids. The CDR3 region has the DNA TGTGCCAGCAGTTTAGGCCAGGGCAAGTACTTC. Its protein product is CASSLGQGKYF.

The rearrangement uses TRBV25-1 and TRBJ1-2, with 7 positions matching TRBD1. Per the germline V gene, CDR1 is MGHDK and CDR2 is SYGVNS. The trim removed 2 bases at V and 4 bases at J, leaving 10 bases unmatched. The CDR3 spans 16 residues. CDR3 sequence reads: CASSEPGTVGAYGYTF. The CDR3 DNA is TGTGCCAGCAGTGAACCAGGGACAGTAGGTGCCTATGGCTACACCTTC.

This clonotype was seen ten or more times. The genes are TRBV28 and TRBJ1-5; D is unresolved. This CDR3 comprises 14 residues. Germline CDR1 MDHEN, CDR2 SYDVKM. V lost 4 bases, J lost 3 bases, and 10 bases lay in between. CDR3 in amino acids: CASSSYTFNQPQHF. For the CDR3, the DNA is TGTGCCAGCAGTTCCTACACGTTCAATCAGCCCCAGCATTTT. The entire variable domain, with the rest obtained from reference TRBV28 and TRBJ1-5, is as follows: DVKVTQSSRYLVKRTGEKVFLECVQDMDHENMFWYRQDPGLGLRLIYFSYDVKMKEKGDIPEGYSVSREKKERFSLILESASTNQTSMYLCASSSYTFNQPQHFGDGTRLSIL.

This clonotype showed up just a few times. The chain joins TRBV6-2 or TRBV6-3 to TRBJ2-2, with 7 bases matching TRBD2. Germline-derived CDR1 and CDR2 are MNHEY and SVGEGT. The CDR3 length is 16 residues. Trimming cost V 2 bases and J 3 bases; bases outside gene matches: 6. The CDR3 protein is CASSYGGTTYTGELFF. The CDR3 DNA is TGTGCCAGCAGTTACGGAGGGACTACCTACACCGGGGAGCTGTTTTTT.

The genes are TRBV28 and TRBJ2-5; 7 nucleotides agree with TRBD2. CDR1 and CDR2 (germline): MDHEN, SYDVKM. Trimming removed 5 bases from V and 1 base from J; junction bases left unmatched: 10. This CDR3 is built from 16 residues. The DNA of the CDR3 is TGTGCCAGCAGTCCACAGACTAGCAGCCCCCAAGAGACCCAGTACTTC. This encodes CASSPQTSSPQETQYF.

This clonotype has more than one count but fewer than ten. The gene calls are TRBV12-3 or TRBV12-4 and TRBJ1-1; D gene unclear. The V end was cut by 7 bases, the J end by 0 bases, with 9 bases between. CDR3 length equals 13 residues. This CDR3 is CASISGLNTEAFF. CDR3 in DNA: TGTGCCAGCATCTCTGGGTTGAACACTGAAGCTTTCTTT.

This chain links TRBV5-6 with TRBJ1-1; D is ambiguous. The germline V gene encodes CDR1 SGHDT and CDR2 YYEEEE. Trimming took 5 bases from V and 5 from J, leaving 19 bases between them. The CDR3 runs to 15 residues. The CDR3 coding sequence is TGTGCCAGCAGGAAAAGTGGCGGACGAGATACTGAAGCTTTCTTT. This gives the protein CASRKSGGRDTEAFF.

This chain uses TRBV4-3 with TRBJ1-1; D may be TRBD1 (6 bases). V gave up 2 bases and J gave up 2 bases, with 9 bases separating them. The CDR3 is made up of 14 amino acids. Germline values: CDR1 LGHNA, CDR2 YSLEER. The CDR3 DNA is TGCGCCAGCAGCCAATCGGACAGAAACACTGAAGCTTTCTTT. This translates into CASSQSDRNTEAFF.

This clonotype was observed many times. The CDR3 DNA reads TGTGCTAGTGGTTGGGGGACTAGCAAAGGTTATGAGCAGTTCTTC. It translates to CASGWGTSKGYEQFF. The chain recombines TRBV12-5 with TRBJ2-1, with 9 bases lining up with TRBD2. V lost 4 bases, J lost 8 bases, and 9 bases stayed unmatched. This CDR3 region has 15 residues. Germline loops: CDR1 LGHNT, CDR2 FRNRAP.

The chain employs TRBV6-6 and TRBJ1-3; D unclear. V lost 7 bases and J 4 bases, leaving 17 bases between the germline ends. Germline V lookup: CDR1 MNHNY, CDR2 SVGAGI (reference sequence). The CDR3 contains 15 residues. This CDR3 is CASNREAGVGNTIYF. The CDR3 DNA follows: TGTGCCAGCAACCGGGAGGCAGGAGTGGGAAACACCATATATTTT.

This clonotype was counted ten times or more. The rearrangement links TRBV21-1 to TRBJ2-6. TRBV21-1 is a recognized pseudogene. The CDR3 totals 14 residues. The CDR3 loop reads CASSTGPGANVLTF. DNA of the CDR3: TGTGCCAGCAGCACCGGTCCTGGGGCCAACGTCCTGACTTTC.

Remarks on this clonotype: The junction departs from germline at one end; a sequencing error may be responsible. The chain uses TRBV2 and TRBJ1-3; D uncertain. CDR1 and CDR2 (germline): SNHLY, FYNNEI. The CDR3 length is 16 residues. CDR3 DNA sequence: TGTGCCGGCAGTGTGTTGGCGCCGAACTCTGGAAACACCATATATTTT. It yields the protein CAGSVLAPNSGNTIYF.

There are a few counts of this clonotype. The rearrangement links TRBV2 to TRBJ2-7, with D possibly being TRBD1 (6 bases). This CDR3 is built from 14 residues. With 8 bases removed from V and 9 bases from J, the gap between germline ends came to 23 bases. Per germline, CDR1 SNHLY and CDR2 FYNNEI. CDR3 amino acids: CASRSVGGIRRQYF. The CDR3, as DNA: TGTGCCAGCCGGTCGGTTGGGGGCATCAGACGGCAGTACTTC.

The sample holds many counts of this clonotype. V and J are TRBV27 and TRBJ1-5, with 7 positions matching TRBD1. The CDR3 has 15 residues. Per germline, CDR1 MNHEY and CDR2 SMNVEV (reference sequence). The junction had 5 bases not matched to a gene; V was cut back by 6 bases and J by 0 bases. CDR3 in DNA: TGTGCCAGCAGATCGGGACAGATTAGCAATCAGCCCCAGCATTTT. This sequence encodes CASRSGQISNQPQHF.

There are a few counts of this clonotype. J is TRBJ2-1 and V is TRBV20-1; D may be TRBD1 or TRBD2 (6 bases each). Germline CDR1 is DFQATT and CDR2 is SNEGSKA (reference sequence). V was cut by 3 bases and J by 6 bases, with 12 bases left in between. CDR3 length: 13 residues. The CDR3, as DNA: TGCAGTGCTAGCGGGGGCCCTTTCAATGAGCAGTTCTTC. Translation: CSASGGPFNEQFF.